A selection of T cell receptor beta chains follows, all from one sample in a study of PD-1 blockade in mismatch repair-deficient tumors. The protocol was immunoSEQ multiplex PCR, while the TCRdb copy is restricted to in-frame clones and leaves out a portion. The sample has 120,000 or so clones, approximately 90% seen once. The material was peripheral blood, obtained 44 weeks after starting pembrolizumab. These receptors came from an adult with mismatch repair-deficient cancer. CDR3s include the opening cysteine and the closing phenylalanine or tryptophan. A D gene is named only where the DNA matches it firmly. Size is omitted from some rows. Given values are once, few, many or a class for expanded clones.

TGTGCCAGCACACTAGGGTCCCCCTACGAGCAGTACTTC	CASTLGSPYEQYF	-	TRBJ2-7	-	TRBV7-2
TGTGCCAGCACCTATACAGCTTCCAACTATGGCTACACCTTC	CASTYTASNYGYTF	-	TRBJ1-2	few	TRBV6-1
TGCGCCAGCAGCCAACTCTCCCAGGACAGGAGATCCTACGAGCAGTACTTC	CASSQLSQDRRSYEQYF	TRBD1	TRBJ2-7	-	TRBV5-1
TGCAGCGGGAGCGGACAGGGGAACGAGCAGTACTTC	CSGSGQGNEQYF	TRBD1	TRBJ2-7	-	TRBV29-1
TGTGCCAGCAGCTTACACATGAACTATGGCTACACCTTC	CASSLHMNYGYTF	-	TRBJ1-2	-	TRBV11-3
TGTGCCAGCAGCTTCGTAGGGAGGGGGTATACGCAGTATTTT	CASSFVGRGYTQYF	-	TRBJ2-3	-	TRBV5-6
TGTGCCAGCAGTCGAAGCGGGATATACAATGAGCAGTTCTTC	CASSRSGIYNEQFF	TRBD2	TRBJ2-1	-	TRBV11-2
TGTGCCAGCAGAGTGACAGAATACAATGAGCAGTTCTTC	CASRVTEYNEQFF	-	TRBJ2-1	-	TRBV7-9
TGCGCCAGCAGCCACCGTGGGAGTATCCACGAGCAGTACTTC	CASSHRGSIHEQYF	-	TRBJ2-7	-	TRBV4-1
TGTGCCAGCAGCTTAACGGCAGGGGGCCGCGAGCAGTACTTC	CASSLTAGGREQYF	TRBD1	TRBJ2-7	-	TRBV7-2
TGCGCCAGCAGCCAAGGGACTAGCGAGAGGGACGAGCAGTACTTC	CASSQGTSERDEQYF	TRBD2	TRBJ2-7	-	TRBV4-3
TGTGCCAGCTCCCCTTTTAGAAAGACGTTATATGATGAGCAGTTCTTC	CASSPFRKTLYDEQFF	-	TRBJ2-1	-	TRBV18
TGTGCCAGCAGTGATTCCAGGGGGGCTTTCTTT	CASSDSRGAFF	TRBD1	TRBJ1-1	-	TRBV6-1
TGTGCCAGCAGCTTTCAGGGGATCGGTGGCTACACCTTC	CASSFQGIGGYTF	-	TRBJ1-2	-	TRBV27
TGTGCCAGCAGCCTAGCGGGAGGGCCTTACAATGAGCAGTTCTTC	CASSLAGGPYNEQFF	TRBD2	TRBJ2-1	-	TRBV11-3
TGTGCCAGCAGCTTCCGAACAGGGGACGAGCAGTACTTC	CASSFRTGDEQYF	TRBD1	TRBJ2-7	few	TRBV7-9
TGTGCCAGCAGTGAACTCGGGAGCTCCTACAATGAGCAGTTCTTC	CASSELGSSYNEQFF	-	TRBJ2-1	-	TRBV6-1
TGTGCCAGCAGCTTACCGCCCCAGGGGGGACGCAATGAGCAGTTCTTC	CASSLPPQGGRNEQFF	-	TRBJ2-1	once	TRBV11-2
TGTGCCAGCAGCCCTCTGACAGGGGGTGGTGAAAAACTGTTTTTT	CASSPLTGGGEKLFF	TRBD1	TRBJ1-4	-	TRBV7-8
TGTGCCAGCAGTTACGCTAATTACAATGAGCAGTTCTTC	CASSYANYNEQFF	-	TRBJ2-1	once	TRBV6-5
TGTGCCAGCAGCCTTCAGGGGCAGGGGCAGCCCCAGCATTTT	CASSLQGQGQPQHF	-	TRBJ1-5	-	TRBV5-6
TGCGCCAGCAGCCAAGGGGTTGGCCTCGACTACGAGCAGTACTTC	CASSQGVGLDYEQYF	-	TRBJ2-7	-	TRBV4-3
TGTGCCAGCAGTTACTCGGTGGCGGCGCGAGAACTGTTTTTT	CASSYSVAARELFF	-	TRBJ1-4	once	TRBV6-5
TGTGCCAGCAGTCTTACCCCGGGACTAGCGGGAGGGTTCCAAGAGACCCAGTACTTC	CASSLTPGLAGGFQETQYF	TRBD2	TRBJ2-5	-	TRBV9
TGTGCTAGTGCCCGAGGTAGGCAGGCAGTCACAGATACGCAGTATTTT	CASARGRQAVTDTQYF	-	TRBJ2-3	few	TRBV12-5
TGTGCCAGCAGCCACTCGGGGGGCTCGACTGGAAACACCATATATTTT	CASSHSGGSTGNTIYF	-	TRBJ1-3	-	TRBV4-2
TGTGCCTGGCTTCCCGGGACTAATGAAAAACTGTTTTTT	CAWLPGTNEKLFF	-	TRBJ1-4	few	TRBV30
TGTGCCAGCAGCACCCGGGACAGGGGGACAGATACGCAGTATTTT	CASSTRDRGTDTQYF	TRBD1	TRBJ2-3	few	TRBV5-4
TGTGCCTGGAGAGCACAGAATTACAATGAGCAGTTCTTC	CAWRAQNYNEQFF	-	TRBJ2-1	few	TRBV30
TGTGCCAGCAGCCAAGGGATAGCGGTAAGCTCCTACGAGCAGTACTTC	CASSQGIAVSSYEQYF	-	TRBJ2-7	few	TRBV4-2
TGTGCCACCAGCAGAGTAGCGGGAGGGCCAGATACGCAGTATTTT	CATSRVAGGPDTQYF	TRBD2	TRBJ2-3	-	TRBV15
TGTGCCAGCAGTTCCTCATCTCGGACAGCCGGCTACACCTTC	CASSSSSRTAGYTF	-	TRBJ1-2	-	TRBV27
TGTGCCAGCAGCACGGGGGGAGGAGGAAACACCATATATTTT	CASSTGGGGNTIYF	-	TRBJ1-3	-	TRBV6-5
TGTGCCAGCAGCTTATTGGATCGGGGGACCCCCGGTTATGGCTACACCTTC	CASSLLDRGTPGYGYTF	-	TRBJ1-2	-	TRBV7-9
TGTGCCAGCAGATTACATCTAAACGTGGAGACCCAGTACTTC	CASRLHLNVETQYF	-	TRBJ2-5	-	TRBV6-1
TGTGCCAGCAGCTTATCAGGGGGACAGGGGGATGAAGCTTTCTTT	CASSLSGGQGDEAFF	TRBD1	TRBJ1-1	once	TRBV7-9
TGTGCCAGCAGTTTGAGGGGGGGTTACTCTGGGGCCAACGTCCTGACTTTC	CASSLRGGYSGANVLTF	-	TRBJ2-6	-	TRBV28
TGCGCCAGCAGCCAAGAGACTAGCGGGAGCTCCTACGAGCAGTACTTC	CASSQETSGSSYEQYF	TRBD2	TRBJ2-7	-	TRBV4-3
TGTGCCAGCAGCTTAGATGGACAGGGTTACGAGCAGTACTTC	CASSLDGQGYEQYF	TRBD1	TRBJ2-7	-	TRBV7-2
TGTGCCAGCAGTCCCCCCCTCCCGCTACAAAATACGCAGTATTTT	CASSPPLPLQNTQYF	-	TRBJ2-3	-	TRBV28
TGTGCCAGCAGTTTCAGCGGAAGGGGATACGAGCAGTACTTC	CASSFSGRGYEQYF	-	TRBJ2-7	-	TRBV28
TGTGCCAGCAGTGAGATTGAGAACACTGAAGCTTTCTTT	CASSEIENTEAFF	-	TRBJ1-1	once	TRBV7-8
TGTGCCAGCAGCGACCCAACCCCCAGGGAGTATACCGGGGAGCTGTTTTTT	CASSDPTPREYTGELFF	-	TRBJ2-2	once	TRBV7-6
TGTGCCAGTCTCCTCACGGGGGGAACTGAAGCTTTCTTT	CASLLTGGTEAFF	-	TRBJ1-1	-	TRBV19
TGTGCCAGTAGTTCTGGACTAGCGGGAGAAGAAACCGGGGAGCTGTTTTTT	CASSSGLAGEETGELFF	TRBD2	TRBJ2-2	-	TRBV19
TGTGCCAGCAGCCCCCGACTAGCGGGAGGCCGTAGCACAGATACGCAGTATTTT	CASSPRLAGGRSTDTQYF	TRBD2	TRBJ2-3	-	TRBV27
TGTGCCAGCAGCTTTTCGACAGGCCAATTCGAGACCTACGAGCAGTACTTC	CASSFSTGQFETYEQYF	-	TRBJ2-7	-	TRBV5-4
TGCGCCAGCAGCGTAAAGGGGCCCTACGAGCAGTACTTC	CASSVKGPYEQYF	-	TRBJ2-7	medium-sized	TRBV5-1
TGCAGCCTGCTGGGGGGGCGCTACGGGGATACGCAGTATTTT	CSLLGGRYGDTQYF	-	TRBJ2-3	-	TRBV29-1
TGTGCCAGCAGTTTATCAGGCCCTAACACTGAAGCTTTCTTT	CASSLSGPNTEAFF	-	TRBJ1-1	-	TRBV27